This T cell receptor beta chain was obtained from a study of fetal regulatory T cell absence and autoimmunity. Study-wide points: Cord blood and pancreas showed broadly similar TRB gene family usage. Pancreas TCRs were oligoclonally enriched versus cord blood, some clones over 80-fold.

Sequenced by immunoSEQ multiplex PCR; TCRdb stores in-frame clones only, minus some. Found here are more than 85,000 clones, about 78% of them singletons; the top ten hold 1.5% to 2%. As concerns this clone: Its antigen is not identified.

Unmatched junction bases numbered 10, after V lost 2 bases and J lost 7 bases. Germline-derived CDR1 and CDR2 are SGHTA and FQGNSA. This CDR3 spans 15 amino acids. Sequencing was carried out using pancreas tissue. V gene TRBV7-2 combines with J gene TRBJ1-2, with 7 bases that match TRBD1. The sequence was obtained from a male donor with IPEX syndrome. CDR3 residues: CASSLTRGIYSGYTF. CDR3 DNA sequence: TGTGCCAGCAGCTTAACCAGGGGGATATATAGTGGCTACACCTTC.